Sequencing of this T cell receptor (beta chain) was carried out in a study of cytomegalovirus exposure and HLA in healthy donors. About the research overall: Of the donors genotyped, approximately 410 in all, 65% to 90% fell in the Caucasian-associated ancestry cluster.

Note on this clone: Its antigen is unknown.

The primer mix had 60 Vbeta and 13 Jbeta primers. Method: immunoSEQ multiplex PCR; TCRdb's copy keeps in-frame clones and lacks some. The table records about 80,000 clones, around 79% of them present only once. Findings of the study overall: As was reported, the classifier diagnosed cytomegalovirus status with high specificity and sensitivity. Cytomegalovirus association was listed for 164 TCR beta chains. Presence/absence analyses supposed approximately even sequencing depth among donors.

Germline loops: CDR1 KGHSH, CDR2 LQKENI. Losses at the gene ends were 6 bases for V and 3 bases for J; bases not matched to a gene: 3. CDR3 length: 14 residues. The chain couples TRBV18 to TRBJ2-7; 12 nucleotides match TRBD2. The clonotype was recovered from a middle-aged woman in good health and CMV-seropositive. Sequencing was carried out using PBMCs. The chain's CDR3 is CASSRLAGDYEQYF. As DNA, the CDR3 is TGTGCCAGCTCTCGACTAGCGGGAGACTACGAGCAGTACTTC.